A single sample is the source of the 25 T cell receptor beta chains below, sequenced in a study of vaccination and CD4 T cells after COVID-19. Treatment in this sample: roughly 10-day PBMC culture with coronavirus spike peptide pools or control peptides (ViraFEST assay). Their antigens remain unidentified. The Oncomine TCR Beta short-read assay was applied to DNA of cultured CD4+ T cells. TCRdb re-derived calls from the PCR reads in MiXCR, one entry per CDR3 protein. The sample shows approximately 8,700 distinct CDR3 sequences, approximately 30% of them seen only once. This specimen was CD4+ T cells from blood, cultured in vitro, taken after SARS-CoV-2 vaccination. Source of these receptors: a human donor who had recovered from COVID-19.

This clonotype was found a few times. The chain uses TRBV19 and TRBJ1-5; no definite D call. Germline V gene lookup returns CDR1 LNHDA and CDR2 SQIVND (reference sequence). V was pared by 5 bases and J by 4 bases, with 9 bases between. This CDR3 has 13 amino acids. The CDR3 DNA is TGTGCCAGTAGTCGGCGAGGTAATCAGCCCCAGCATTTT. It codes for CASSRRGNQPQHF.

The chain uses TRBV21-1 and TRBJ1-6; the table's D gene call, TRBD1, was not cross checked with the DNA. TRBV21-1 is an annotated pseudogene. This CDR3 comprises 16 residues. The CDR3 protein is CASGIQGAPGNSPLHF. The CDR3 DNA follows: TGTGCCAGCGGAATACAGGGGGCTCCTGGGAATTCACCCCTCCACTTT.

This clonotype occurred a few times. This CDR3 reads CSAGPYEQYF. CDR3 sequence (DNA): TGCAGTGCTGGGCCATACGAGCAGTACTTC. The chain combines TRBV20-1 with TRBJ2-7; D unresolved. The CDR3 length is 10 residues. The V gene lost 5 bases and the J gene lost 4 bases, with 6 bases spanning the gap. Per the germline V gene, CDR1 is DFQATT and CDR2 is SNEGSKA (reference sequence).

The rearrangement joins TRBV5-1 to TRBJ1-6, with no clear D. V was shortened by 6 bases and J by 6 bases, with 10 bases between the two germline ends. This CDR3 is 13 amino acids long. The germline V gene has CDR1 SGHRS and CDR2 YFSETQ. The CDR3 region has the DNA TGCGCCAGCAAGGGCGACGGTAATTCACCCCTCCACTTT. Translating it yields CASKGDGNSPLHF.

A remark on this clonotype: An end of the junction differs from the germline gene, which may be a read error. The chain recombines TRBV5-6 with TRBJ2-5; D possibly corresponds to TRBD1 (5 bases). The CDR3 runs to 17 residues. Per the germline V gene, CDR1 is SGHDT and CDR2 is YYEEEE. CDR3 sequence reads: CAGSAPGARLYQETQYF. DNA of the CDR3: TGTGCCGGCAGCGCCCCTGGGGCAAGATTATACCAAGAGACCCAGTACTTC.

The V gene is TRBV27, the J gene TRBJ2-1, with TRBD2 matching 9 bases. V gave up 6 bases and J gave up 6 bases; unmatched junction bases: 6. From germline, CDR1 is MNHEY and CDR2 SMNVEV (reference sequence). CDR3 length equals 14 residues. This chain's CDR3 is CASRGGTSINEQFF. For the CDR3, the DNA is TGTGCCAGCAGGGGGGGGACTAGCATCAATGAGCAGTTCTTC.

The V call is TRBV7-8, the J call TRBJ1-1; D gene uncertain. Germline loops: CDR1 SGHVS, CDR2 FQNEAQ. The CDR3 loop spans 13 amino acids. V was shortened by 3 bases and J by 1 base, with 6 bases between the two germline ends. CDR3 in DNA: TGTGCCAGCAGCTTGGGTCAGAACACTGAAGCTTTCTTT. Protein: CASSLGQNTEAFF.

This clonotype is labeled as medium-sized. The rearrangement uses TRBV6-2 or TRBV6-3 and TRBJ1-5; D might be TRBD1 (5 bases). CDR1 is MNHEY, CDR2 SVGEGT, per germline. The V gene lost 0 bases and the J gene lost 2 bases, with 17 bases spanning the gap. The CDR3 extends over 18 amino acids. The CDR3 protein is CASSYSTDAFRGNQPQHF. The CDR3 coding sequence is TGTGCCAGCAGTTACTCGACAGACGCATTTAGGGGCAATCAGCCCCAGCATTTT.

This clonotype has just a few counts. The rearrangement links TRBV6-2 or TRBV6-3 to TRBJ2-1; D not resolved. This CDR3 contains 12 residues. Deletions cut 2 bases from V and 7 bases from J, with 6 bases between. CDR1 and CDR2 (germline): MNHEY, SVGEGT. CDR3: CASSYPENEQFF. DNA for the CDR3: TGTGCCAGCAGTTACCCGGAGAATGAGCAGTTCTTC.

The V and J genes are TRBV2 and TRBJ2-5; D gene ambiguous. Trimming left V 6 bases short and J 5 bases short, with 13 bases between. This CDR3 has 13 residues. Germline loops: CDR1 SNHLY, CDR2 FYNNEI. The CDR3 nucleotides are TGTGCCAGCAGGGCCAGCTATTTGGAGACCCAGTACTTC. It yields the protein CASRASYLETQYF.

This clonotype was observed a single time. CDR3 sequence reads: CASSQVGLGDGELFF. Here the CDR3 DNA reads TGCGCCAGCAGCCAAGTCGGGTTGGGAGACGGGGAGCTGTTTTTT. The chain carries TRBV4-3 and TRBJ2-2; TRBD2 is a possible D gene (5 bases). CDR3 length equals 15 residues. V was trimmed by 1 base and J by 7 bases, leaving 13 bases between them. CDR1 is LGHNA and CDR2 is YSLEER in the germline V gene.

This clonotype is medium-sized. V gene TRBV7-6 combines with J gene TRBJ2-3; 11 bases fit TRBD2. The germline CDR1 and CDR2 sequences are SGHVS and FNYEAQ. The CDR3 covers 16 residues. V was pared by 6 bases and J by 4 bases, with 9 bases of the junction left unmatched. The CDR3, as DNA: TGTGCCAGCAGACAAAGGGTAGCGGGAGGGCCAGATACGCAGTATTTT. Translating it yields CASRQRVAGGPDTQYF.

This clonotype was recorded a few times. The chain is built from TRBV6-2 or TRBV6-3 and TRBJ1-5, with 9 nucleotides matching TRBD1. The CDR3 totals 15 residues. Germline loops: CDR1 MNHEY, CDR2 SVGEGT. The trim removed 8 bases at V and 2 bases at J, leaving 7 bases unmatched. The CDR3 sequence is CASRGTGSGNQPQHF. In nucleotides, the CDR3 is TGTGCCAGCCGGGGGACAGGGAGTGGCAATCAGCCCCAGCATTTT.

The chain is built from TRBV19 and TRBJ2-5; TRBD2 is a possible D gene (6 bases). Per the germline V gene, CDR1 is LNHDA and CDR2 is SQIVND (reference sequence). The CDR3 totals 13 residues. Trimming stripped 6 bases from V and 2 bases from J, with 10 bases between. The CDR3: CASSGTVQETQYF. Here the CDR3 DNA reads TGTGCCAGTAGCGGGACTGTGCAAGAGACCCAGTACTTC.

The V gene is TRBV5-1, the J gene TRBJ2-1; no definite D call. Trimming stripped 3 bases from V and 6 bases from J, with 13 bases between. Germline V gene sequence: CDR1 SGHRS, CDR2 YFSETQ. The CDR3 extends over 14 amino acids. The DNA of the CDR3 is TGCGCCAGCAGCTCGTCGATTTTCCGCAATGAGCAGTTCTTC. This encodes CASSSSIFRNEQFF.

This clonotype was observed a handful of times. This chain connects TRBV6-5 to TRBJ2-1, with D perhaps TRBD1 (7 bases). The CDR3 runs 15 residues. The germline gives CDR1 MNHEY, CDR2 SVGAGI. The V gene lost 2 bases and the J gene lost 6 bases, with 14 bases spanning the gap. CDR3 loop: CASSYRLGDSNEQFF. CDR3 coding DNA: TGTGCCAGCAGTTACCGACTAGGGGACAGCAATGAGCAGTTCTTC.

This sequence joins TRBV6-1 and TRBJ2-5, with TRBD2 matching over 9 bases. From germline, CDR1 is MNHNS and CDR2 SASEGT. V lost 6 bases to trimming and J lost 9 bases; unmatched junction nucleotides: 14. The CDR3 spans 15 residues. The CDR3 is CASRISAGGAGAQYF. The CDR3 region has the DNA TGTGCCAGCAGGATTTCAGCGGGAGGCGCGGGGGCCCAGTACTTC.

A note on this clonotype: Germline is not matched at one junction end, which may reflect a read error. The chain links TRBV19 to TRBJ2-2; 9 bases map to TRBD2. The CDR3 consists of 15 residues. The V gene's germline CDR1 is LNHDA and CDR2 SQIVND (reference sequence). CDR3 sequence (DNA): TGTGTCAGTAGTCCCGGGACTAGCAACACCGGGGAGCTGTTTTTT. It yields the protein CVSSPGTSNTGELFF.

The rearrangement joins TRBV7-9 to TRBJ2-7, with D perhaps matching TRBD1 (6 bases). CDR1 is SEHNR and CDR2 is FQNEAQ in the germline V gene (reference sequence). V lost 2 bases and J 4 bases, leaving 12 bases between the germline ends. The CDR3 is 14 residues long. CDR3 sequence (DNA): TGTGCCAGCAGCTTATCAGGGGAAGGGTACGAGCAGTACTTC. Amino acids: CASSLSGEGYEQYF.

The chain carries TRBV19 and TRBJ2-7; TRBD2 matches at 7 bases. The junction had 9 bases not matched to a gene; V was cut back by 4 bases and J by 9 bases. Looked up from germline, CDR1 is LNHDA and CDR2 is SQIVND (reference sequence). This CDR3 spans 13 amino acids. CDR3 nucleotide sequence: TGTGCCAGTAGTAACACCCGGGGGGACGGGCAGTACTTC. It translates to CASSNTRGDGQYF.

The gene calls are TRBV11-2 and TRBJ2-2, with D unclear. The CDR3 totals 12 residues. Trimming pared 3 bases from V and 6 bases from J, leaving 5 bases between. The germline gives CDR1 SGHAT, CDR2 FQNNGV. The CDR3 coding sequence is TGTGCCAGCAGCTTCCAGGCCGGGGAGCTGTTTTTT. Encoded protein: CASSFQAGELFF. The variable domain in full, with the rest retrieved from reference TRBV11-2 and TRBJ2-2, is EAGVAQSPRYKIIEKRQSVAFWCNPISGHATLYWYQQILGQGPKLLIQFQNNGVVDDSQLPKDRFSAERLKGVDSTLKIQPAKLEDSAVYLCASSFQAGELFFGEGSRLTVL.

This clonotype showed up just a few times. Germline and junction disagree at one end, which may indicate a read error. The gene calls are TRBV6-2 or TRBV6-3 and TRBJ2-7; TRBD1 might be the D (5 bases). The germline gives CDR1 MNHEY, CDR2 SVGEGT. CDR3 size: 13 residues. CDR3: CASSESSTGVLHF. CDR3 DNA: TGTGCCAGCAGCGAGAGTTCAACAGGAGTGCTACACTTC.

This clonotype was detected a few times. This chain's CDR3 is CASSLEASDEAFF. Written as DNA, the CDR3 is TGTGCCAGCAGCTTAGAGGCAAGCGATGAAGCTTTCTTT. The genes are TRBV11-3 and TRBJ1-1; no clear D gene. CDR1 and CDR2 (germline): SGHNT, YENEEA. V lost 0 bases, J lost 7 bases, and 9 bases lay in between. The CDR3 runs to 13 residues.

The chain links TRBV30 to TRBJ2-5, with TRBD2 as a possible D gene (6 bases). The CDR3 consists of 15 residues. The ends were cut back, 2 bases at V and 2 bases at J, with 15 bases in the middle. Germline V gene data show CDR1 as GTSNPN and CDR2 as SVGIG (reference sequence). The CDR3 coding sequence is TGTGCCTGGAGTTCAACTAGCCTATTACAAGAGACCCAGTACTTC. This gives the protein CAWSSTSLLQETQYF.

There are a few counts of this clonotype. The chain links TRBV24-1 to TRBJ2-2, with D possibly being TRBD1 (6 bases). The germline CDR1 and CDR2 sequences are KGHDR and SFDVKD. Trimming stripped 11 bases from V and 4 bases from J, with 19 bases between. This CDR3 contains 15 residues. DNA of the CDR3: TGTGCCATCAACCGGGACACTGCGCCCACCGGGGAGCTGTTTTTT. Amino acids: CAINRDTAPTGELFF.